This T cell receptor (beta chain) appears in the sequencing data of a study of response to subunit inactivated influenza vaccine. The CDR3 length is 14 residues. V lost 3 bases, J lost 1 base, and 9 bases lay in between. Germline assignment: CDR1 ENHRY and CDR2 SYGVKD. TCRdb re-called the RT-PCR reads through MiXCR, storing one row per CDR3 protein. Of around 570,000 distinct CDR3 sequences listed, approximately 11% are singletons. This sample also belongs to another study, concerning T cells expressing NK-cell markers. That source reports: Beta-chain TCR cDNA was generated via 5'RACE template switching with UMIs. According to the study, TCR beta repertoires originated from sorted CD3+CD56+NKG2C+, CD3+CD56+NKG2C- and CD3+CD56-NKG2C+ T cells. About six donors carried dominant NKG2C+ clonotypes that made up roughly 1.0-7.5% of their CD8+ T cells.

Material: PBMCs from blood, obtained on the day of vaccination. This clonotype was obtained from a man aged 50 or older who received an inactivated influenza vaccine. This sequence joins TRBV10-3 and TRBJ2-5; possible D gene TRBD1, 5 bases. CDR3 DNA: TGTGCCATCAGTGAAAGGGGTTCCCAAGAGACCCAGTACTTC. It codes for CAISERGSQETQYF.